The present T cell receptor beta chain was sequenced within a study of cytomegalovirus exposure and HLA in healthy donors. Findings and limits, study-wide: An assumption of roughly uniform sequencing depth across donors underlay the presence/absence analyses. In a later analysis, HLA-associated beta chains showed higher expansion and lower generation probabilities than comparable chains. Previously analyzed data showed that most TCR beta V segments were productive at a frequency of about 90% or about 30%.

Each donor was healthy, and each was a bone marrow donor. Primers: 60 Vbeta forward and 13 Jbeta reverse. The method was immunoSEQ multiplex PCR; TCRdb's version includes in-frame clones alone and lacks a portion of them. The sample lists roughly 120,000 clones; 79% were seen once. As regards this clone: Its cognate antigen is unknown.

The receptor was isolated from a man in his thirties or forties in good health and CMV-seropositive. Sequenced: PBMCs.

The CDR3 sequence: CASSPTGGNTEAFF. The DNA of the CDR3 is TGTGCCAGCTCTCCTACGGGGGGCAACACTGAAGCTTTCTTT. The chain uses TRBV18 and TRBJ1-1; TRBD1 might be the D (6 bases). The CDR3 sequence is 14 residues long. Deletions cut 6 bases from V and 2 bases from J, with 13 bases between. Germline values: CDR1 KGHSH, CDR2 LQKENI. Full variable domain (remainder filled in from reference TRBV18 and TRBJ1-1): NAGVMQNPRHLVRRRGQEARLRCSPMKGHSHVYWYRQLPEEGLKFMVYLQKENIIDESGMPKERFSAEFPKEGPSILRIQQVVRGDSAAYFCASSPTGGNTEAFFGQGTRLTVV.